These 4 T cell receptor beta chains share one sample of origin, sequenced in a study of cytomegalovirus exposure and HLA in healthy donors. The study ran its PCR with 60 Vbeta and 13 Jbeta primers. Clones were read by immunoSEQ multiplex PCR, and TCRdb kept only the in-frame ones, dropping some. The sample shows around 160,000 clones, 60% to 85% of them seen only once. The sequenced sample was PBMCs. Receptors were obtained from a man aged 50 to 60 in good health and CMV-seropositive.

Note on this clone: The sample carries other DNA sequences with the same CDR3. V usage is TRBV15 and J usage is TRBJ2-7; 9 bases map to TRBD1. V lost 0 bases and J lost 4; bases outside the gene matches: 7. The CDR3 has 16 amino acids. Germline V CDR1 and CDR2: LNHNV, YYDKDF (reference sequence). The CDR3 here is CATSRDLPGQGYEQYF. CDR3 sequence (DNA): TGTGCCACCAGCAGAGATTTACCGGGACAGGGATACGAGCAGTACTTC.

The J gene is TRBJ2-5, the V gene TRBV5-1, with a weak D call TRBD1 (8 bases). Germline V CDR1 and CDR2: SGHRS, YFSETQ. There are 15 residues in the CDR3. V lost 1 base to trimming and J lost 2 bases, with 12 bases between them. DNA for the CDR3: TGCGCCAGCAGCTTGAGCGGGACAGGACAAGAGACCCAGTACTTC. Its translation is CASSLSGTGQETQYF.

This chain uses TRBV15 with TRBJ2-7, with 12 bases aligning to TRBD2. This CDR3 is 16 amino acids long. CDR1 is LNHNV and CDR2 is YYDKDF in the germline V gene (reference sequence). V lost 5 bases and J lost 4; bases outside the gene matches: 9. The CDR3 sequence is CATSGGLTSGGYEQYF. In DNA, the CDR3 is TGTGCCACCAGCGGAGGACTGACTAGCGGGGGATACGAGCAGTACTTC.

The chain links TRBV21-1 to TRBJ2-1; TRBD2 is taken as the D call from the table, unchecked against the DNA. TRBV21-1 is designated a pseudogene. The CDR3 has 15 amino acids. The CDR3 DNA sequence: TGTGCCAGCAGCCCCCGCGGGGGGCAGGACAATGAGCAGTTCTTC. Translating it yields CASSPRGGQDNEQFF.